This T cell receptor (beta chain) was captured in a study of T cells after yellow fever vaccination. Findings of the study overall: Among all clonotypes, a small share was observed in both CD4 and CD8 compartments.

This clonotype was observed a handful of times. Antigen: not known. UMIs were added to TCR cDNA along with a universal primer site when it was made by 5'RACE template switching. TCRdb itself ran the 5' RACE reads through MiXCR, one entry per CDR3 protein. The profile shows 550,000 or so distinct CDR3 sequences, 15% to 20% of them singletons. V was pared by 6 bases and J by 8 bases, with 26 bases between. The CDR3 loop spans 16 amino acids. Germline-derived CDR1 and CDR2 are DFQATT and SNEGSKA (reference sequence). The chain couples TRBV20-1 to TRBJ2-1, with D possibly being TRBD2 (5 bases). This sequence originates from a young man who received the YFV17D yellow fever vaccine. Sample: PBMCs, taken 15 days after the yellow fever booster vaccination. The CDR3 reads CSADDVPARLSDEQFF. The CDR3 region has the DNA TGCAGTGCGGACGACGTTCCAGCGAGACTTAGCGATGAGCAGTTCTTC.